Shown below are 15 T cell receptor beta chains from a single sample sequenced in a study of control samples from healthy donors and cancer patients. Only in-frame clones appear in the TCRdb table, and some are missing; sequencing was by immunoSEQ multiplex PCR. The sample includes about 61,000 clones, nearly 90% of them seen just once. Material: PBMCs. These receptors were taken from a man in his 60s with colorectal cancer.

The V gene is TRBV6-2 or TRBV6-3, the J gene TRBJ2-3, with D perhaps TRBD2 (5 bases). The CDR3 sequence is 15 residues long. V was trimmed by 3 bases and J by 3 bases, leaving 13 bases between them. The germline V gene encodes CDR1 MNHEY and CDR2 SVGEGT. DNA of the CDR3: TGTGCCAGCAGTTATATCGGGGTCGGGACAGATACGCAGTATTTT. Protein sequence: CASSYIGVGTDTQYF.

This chain joins TRBV7-8 and TRBJ1-3; 10 positions match TRBD1. Germline V gives CDR1 SGHVS, CDR2 FQNEAQ. J gave up 3 bases and V 3 bases, and 5 bases lay outside the gene matches. The CDR3 totals 16 residues. CDR3 region: CASSLTGGHYGNTIYF. DNA for the CDR3: TGTGCCAGCAGCTTGACAGGGGGCCATTATGGAAACACCATATATTTT.

The V and J genes are TRBV2 and TRBJ2-2, with D possibly matching TRBD2 (6 bases). This CDR3 has 13 amino acids. The V and J ends lost 3 bases and 4 bases respectively, with 6 bases between them. Germline V gene sequence: CDR1 SNHLY, CDR2 FYNNEI. The chain's CDR3 is CASSEGGTGELFF. The CDR3 DNA is TGTGCCAGCAGTGAGGGGGGCACCGGGGAGCTGTTTTTT.

The chain couples TRBV6-5 to TRBJ1-3, with a weak D call TRBD1 (6 bases). The CDR3 extends over 15 amino acids. Trimming removed 5 bases from V and 8 bases from J, with 19 bases in between. Germline V CDR1 and CDR2: MNHEY, SVGAGI. In DNA form, the CDR3 reads TGTGCCAGCAGTCTACGGGACACCACGGGGGACACCATATATTTT. The encoded protein is CASSLRDTTGDTIYF.

The chain recombines TRBV30 with TRBJ2-3; a weak D match, TRBD1 (5 bases). This CDR3 contains 13 residues. Germline CDR1 GTSNPN, CDR2 SVGIG (reference sequence). V lost 0 bases and J 6 bases, leaving 10 bases between the germline ends. The DNA for the CDR3 is TGTGCCTGGAGTGTACAGGTGATGGATACGCAGTATTTT. Protein sequence: CAWSVQVMDTQYF.

The V call is TRBV7-8, the J call TRBJ1-4; TRBD1 is a possible D gene (6 bases). V lost 4 bases and J 8 bases, leaving 17 bases between the germline ends. CDR3 length equals 15 residues. Germline V gene data show CDR1 as SGHVS and CDR2 as FQNEAQ. The CDR3 is CASSSTGNVWEKLFF. The CDR3 bases are TGTGCCAGCAGCTCAACAGGGAACGTTTGGGAAAAACTGTTTTTT.

V and J are TRBV7-6 and TRBJ2-1; 13 bases map to TRBD2. V lost 5 bases to trimming and J lost 10 bases; unmatched junction nucleotides: 14. Germline CDR1 and CDR2: SGHVS and FNYEAQ. The CDR3 length is 17 residues. CDR3 protein: CASSTLTRTSGGMEQFF. The CDR3 nucleotides read TGTGCCAGCAGCACACTCACCCGGACTAGCGGGGGTATGGAGCAGTTCTTC. The complete variable domain, with remaining parts taken from reference TRBV7-6 and TRBJ2-1, reads GAGVSQSPRYKVTKRGQDVALRCDPISGHVSLYWYRQALGQGPEFLTYFNYEAQQDKSGLPNDRFSAERPEGSISTLTIQRTEQRDSAMYRCASSTLTRTSGGMEQFFGPGTRLTVL.

The rearrangement links TRBV11-2 to TRBJ2-7; 9 bases agree with TRBD1. The CDR3 is made up of 16 amino acids. Germline CDR1 is SGHAT and CDR2 is FQNNGV. V was clipped by 5 bases and J by 3 bases; unmatched bases: 11. DNA of the CDR3: TGTGCCAGCAGCCCCAACAGGGGGCGAACCGTCTACGAGCAGTACTTC. As protein: CASSPNRGRTVYEQYF.

The chain joins TRBV3-1 (or the pseudogene TRBV3-2) to TRBJ1-3; no firm D call. This CDR3 contains 13 residues. The germline gives CDR1 LGHDT, CDR2 YNNKEL (reference sequence). V was cut by 2 bases and J by 4 bases, with 6 bases left in between. In nucleotides, the CDR3 is TGTGCCAGCAGCCAATGGGTCGGAAACACCATATATTTT. It encodes CASSQWVGNTIYF.

This sequence joins TRBV6-2 or TRBV6-3 and TRBJ2-3, with 9 bases aligning to TRBD2. The CDR3 loop spans 17 amino acids. The V gene end was trimmed by 2 bases and the J gene end by 1 base; junction bases not matched to a gene: 7. Germline V gene data show CDR1 as MNHEY and CDR2 as SVGEGT. DNA for the CDR3: TGTGCCAGCAGTTACCAGACTAGCGGCCCGGGCACAGATACGCAGTATTTT. Encoded protein: CASSYQTSGPGTDTQYF.

The chain employs TRBV7-2 and TRBJ1-2; D call uncertain. The length of the CDR3 is 15 residues. Germline CDR1 is SGHTA and CDR2 is FQGNSA. Trimming left V 1 base short and J 3 bases short, with 12 bases between. The CDR3 region has the DNA TGTGCCAGCAGCTTAGGGTTGAGGGCGGACTATGGCTACACCTTC. Its protein is CASSLGLRADYGYTF.

The CDR3 here is CASSPPPGGSNEQFF. The CDR3 nucleotides are TGTGCCAGCTCACCACCGCCGGGGGGGAGTAATGAGCAGTTCTTC. The V call is TRBV18, the J call TRBJ2-1; 8 bases map to TRBD2. The germline gives CDR1 KGHSH, CDR2 LQKENI. V was pared by 0 bases and J by 7 bases, with 5 bases of the junction left unmatched. The CDR3 runs 15 residues.

This clone came up once. V gene TRBV6-6 combines with J gene TRBJ2-4; possibly TRBD1 or TRBD2 for D (7 bases each). The ends were cut back, 6 bases at V and 8 bases at J, with 14 bases in the middle. Germline assignment: CDR1 MNHNY and CDR2 SVGAGI (reference sequence). The CDR3 runs to 13 residues. The DNA for the CDR3 is TGTGCCAGCAGCGACAGGGAGGGCTACATTCAGTACTTC. Translation gives CASSDREGYIQYF.

V is TRBV19 and J is TRBJ1-6, with 7 bases fitting TRBD1. J was trimmed by 10 bases and V by 6 bases; bases with no gene match: 12. Germline V CDR1 and CDR2: LNHDA, SQIVND (reference sequence). The CDR3 sequence is 15 residues long. CDR3 protein: CASRGDRAPQSPLHF. The CDR3 DNA follows: TGTGCCAGTAGGGGCGACAGGGCCCCTCAATCACCCCTCCACTTT.

This sequence joins TRBV5-1 and TRBJ1-1; 7 bases are a match to TRBD1. Germline CDR1 is SGHRS and CDR2 is YFSETQ. With 7 bases clipped from V and 0 bases from J, the junction kept 6 bases outside the gene matches. The CDR3 totals 14 residues. The CDR3 loop reads CASDPGQLNTEAFF. Written as DNA, the CDR3 is TGCGCCAGCGATCCGGGACAGTTGAACACTGAAGCTTTCTTT.